The TCR beta chain described here comes from a study of cytomegalovirus exposure and HLA in healthy donors. Primers for the PCR totalled 60 Vbeta and 13 Jbeta. Here immunoSEQ multiplex PCR was the method, and the copy in TCRdb shows in-frame clones only, minus some. Of 60,000 to 100,000 clones in the sample, 78% were seen once. All donors participated as healthy donors of bone marrow. Trimming pared 9 bases from V and 4 bases from J, leaving 13 bases between. CDR3 length equals 13 residues. CDR1 MDHEN and CDR2 SYDVKM come from the germline V gene. Points on this clone: Its antigen is not known.

Overall study findings and caveats: Previous analysis showed most TCR beta V segments were productive about 90% or about 30% of the time.

The sample consisted of PBMCs. J is TRBJ1-5 and V is TRBV28; unclear D gene. This TCR was recovered from a middle-aged man in good health and CMV-seronegative. The CDR3 protein is CASQRRGNQPQHF. In DNA, the CDR3 is TGTGCCAGTCAGAGGCGCGGGAATCAGCCCCAGCATTTT.